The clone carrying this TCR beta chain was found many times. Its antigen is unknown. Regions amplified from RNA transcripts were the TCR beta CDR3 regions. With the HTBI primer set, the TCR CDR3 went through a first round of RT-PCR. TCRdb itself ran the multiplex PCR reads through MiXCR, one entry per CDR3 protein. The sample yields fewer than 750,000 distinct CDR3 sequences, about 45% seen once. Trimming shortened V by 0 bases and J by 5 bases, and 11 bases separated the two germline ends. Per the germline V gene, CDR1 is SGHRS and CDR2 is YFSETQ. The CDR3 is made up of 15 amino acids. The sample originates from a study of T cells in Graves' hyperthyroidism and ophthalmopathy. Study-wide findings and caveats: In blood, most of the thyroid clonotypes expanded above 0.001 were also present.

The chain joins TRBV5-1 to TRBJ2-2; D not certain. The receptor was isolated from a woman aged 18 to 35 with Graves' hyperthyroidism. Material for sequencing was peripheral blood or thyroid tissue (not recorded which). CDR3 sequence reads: CASSLVPGSTGELFF. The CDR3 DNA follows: TGCGCCAGCAGCTTGGTGCCAGGATCTACCGGGGAGCTGTTTTTT.